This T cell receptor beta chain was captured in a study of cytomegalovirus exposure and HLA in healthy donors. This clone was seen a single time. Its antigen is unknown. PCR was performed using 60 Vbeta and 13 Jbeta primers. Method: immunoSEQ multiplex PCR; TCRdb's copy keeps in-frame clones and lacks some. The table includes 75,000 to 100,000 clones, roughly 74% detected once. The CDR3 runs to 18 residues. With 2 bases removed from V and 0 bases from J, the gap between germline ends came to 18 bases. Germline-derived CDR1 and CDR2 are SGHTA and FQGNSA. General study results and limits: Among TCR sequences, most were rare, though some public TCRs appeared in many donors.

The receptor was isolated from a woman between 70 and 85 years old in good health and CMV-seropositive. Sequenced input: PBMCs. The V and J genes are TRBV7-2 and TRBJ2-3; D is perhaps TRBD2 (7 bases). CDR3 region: CASSLSLTGGLSTDTQYF. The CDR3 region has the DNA TGTGCCAGCAGCTTATCACTAACGGGGGGCCTAAGCACAGATACGCAGTATTTT.